The sequence of this T cell receptor beta chain was determined in a study of cytomegalovirus exposure and HLA in healthy donors. Germline CDR1 is MNHEY and CDR2 is SVGAGI. CDR3 length: 13 residues. Trimming stripped 6 bases from V and 0 bases from J, with 8 bases between. Primers included in the PCR were 60 Vbeta and 13 Jbeta primers. The assay was immunoSEQ multiplex PCR, and TCRdb's table has in-frame clones only and misses some. The repertoire has about 120,000 clones, 60% to 70% of them found once; the top ten carry more than 8%. This receptor was identified in a middle-aged woman in good health and CMV-seropositive. This rearrangement joins TRBV6-5 to TRBJ1-1; D gene unclear. The sample taken for sequencing was PBMCs. The CDR3 reads CASRESMNTEAFF. The CDR3 coding sequence is TGTGCCAGCAGGGAGAGTATGAACACTGAAGCTTTCTTT.